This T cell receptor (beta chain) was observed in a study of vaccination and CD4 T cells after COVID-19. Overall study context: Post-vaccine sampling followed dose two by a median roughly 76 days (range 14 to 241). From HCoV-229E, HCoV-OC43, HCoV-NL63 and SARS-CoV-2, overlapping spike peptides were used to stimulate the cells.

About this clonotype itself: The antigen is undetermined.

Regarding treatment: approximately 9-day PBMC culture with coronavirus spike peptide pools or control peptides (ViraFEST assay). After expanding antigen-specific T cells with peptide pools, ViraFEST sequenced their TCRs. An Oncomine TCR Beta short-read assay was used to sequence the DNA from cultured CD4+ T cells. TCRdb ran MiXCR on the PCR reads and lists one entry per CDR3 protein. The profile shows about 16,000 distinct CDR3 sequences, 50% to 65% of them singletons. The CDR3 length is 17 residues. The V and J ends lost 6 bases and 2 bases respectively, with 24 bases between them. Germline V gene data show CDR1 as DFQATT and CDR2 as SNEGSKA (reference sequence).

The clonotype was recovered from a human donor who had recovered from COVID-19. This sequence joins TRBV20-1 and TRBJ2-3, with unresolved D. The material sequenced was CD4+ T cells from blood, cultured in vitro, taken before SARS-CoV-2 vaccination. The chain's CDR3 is CSAGSSRSFYNTDTQYF. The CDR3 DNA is TGCAGTGCGGGTTCGTCGAGGTCCTTTTATAACACAGATACGCAGTATTTT.